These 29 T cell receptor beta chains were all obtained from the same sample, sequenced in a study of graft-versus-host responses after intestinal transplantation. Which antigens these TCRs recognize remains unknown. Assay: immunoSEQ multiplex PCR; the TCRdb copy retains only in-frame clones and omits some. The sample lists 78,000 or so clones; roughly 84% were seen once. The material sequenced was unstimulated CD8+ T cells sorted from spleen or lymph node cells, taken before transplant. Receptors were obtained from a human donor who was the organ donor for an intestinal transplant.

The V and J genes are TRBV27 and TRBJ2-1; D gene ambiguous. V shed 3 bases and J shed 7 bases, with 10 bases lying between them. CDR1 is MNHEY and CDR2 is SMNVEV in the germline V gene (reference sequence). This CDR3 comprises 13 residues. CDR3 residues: CASSFSEWNEQFF. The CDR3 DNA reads TGTGCCAGCAGTTTTTCTGAGTGGAATGAGCAGTTCTTC.

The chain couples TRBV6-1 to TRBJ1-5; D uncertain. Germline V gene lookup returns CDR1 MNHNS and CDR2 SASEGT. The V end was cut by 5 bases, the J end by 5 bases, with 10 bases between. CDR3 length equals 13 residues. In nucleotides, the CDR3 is TGTGCCAGCAGTTGGACGGCTTATCAGCCCCAGCATTTT. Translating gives CASSWTAYQPQHF.

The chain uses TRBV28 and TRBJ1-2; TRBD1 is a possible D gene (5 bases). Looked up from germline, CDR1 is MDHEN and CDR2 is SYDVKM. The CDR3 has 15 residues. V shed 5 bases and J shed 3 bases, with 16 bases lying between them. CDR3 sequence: CASSGGATLDYGYTF. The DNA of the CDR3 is TGTGCCAGCAGTGGCGGGGCCACGCTCGACTATGGCTACACCTTC.

The CDR3 nucleotides read TGTGCCATCAGTGAAATATTGAGACTAGCGGGGAGTCTGACGCAGTATTTT. Protein: CAISEILRLAGSLTQYF. V is TRBV10-3 and J is TRBJ2-3; 11 positions agree with TRBD2. The germline V gene encodes CDR1 ENHRY and CDR2 SYGVKD. V dropped 3 bases and J dropped 9; count of bases not matched to a gene: 14. The CDR3 has 17 amino acids.

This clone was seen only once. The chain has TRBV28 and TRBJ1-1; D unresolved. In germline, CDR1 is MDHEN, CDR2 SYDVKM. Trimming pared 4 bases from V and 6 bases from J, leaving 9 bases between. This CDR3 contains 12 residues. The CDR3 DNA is TGTGCCAGCAGTTCTGGATGGGCTGAAGCTTTCTTT. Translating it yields CASSSGWAEAFF.

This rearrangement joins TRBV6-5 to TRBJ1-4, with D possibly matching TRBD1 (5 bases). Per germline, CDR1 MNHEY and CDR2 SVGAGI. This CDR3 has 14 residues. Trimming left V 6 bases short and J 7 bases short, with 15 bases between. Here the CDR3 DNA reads TGTGCCAGCAGATACCCCGGGACCGGTGAAAAACTGTTTTTT. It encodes CASRYPGTGEKLFF.

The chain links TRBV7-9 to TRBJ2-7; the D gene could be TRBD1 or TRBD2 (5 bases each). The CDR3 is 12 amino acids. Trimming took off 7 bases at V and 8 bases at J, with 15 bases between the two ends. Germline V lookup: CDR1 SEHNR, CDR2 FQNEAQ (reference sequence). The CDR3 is CASTGIKGQQYF. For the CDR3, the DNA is TGTGCCAGCACGGGAATCAAGGGGCAGCAGTACTTC. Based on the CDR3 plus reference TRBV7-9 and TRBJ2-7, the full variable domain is DTGVSQNPRHKITKRGQNVTFRCDPISEHNRLYWYRQTLGQGPEFLTYFQNEAQLEKSRLLSDRFSAERPKGSFSTLEIQRTEQGDSAMYLCASTGIKGQQYFGPGTRLTVT.

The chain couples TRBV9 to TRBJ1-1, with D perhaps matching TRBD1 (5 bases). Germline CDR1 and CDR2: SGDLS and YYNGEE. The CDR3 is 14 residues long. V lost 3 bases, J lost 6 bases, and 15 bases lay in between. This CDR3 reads CASSASGWGAEAFF. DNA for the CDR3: TGTGCCAGCAGCGCTTCGGGATGGGGGGCTGAAGCTTTCTTT.

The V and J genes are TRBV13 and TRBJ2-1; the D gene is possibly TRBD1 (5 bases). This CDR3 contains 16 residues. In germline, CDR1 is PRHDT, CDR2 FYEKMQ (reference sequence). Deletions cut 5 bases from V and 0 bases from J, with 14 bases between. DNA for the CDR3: TGTGCCAGCAGCACCGTGACAGTGGGCTCCTACAATGAGCAGTTCTTC. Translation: CASSTVTVGSYNEQFF.

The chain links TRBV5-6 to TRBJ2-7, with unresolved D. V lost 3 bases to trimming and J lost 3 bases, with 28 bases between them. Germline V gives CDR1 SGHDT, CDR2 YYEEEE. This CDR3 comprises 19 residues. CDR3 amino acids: CASSSYFYGWRRPYYEQYF. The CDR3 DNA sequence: TGTGCCAGCAGCTCATATTTCTATGGATGGCGCCGACCCTACTACGAGCAGTACTTC.

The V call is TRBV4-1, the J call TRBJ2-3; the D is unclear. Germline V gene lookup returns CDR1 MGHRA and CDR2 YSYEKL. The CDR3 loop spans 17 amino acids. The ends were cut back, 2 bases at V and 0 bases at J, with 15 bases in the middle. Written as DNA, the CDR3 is TGCGCCAGCAGCCAACAGATCCCCGAACCTAGCACAGATACGCAGTATTTT. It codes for CASSQQIPEPSTDTQYF.

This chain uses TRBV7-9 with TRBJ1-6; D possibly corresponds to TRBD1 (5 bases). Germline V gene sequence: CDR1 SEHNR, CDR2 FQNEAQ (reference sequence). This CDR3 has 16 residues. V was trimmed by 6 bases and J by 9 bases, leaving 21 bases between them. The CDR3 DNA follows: TGTGCCAGCAGTATATCAGACGTGGACATTGGTTCACCCCTCCACTTT. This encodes CASSISDVDIGSPLHF.

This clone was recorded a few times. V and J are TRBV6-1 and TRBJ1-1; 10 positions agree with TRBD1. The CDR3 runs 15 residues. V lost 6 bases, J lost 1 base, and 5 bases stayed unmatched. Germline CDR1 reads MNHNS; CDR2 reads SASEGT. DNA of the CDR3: TGTGCCAGCAGCCAGACAGGGGGCGCGAACACTGAAGCTTTCTTT. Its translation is CASSQTGGANTEAFF.

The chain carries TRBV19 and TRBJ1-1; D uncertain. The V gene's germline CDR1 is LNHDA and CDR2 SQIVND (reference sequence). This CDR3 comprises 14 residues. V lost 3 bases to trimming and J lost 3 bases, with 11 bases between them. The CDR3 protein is CASSIRTAYTEAFF. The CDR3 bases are TGTGCCAGTAGTATCCGGACGGCTTACACTGAAGCTTTCTTT.

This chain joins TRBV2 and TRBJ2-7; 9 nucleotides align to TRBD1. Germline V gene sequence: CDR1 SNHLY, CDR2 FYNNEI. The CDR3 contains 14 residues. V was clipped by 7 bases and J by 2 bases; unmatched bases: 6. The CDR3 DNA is TGTGCCAGCAAGGGACAGGGTATCGCCTACGAGCAGTACTTC. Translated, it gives CASKGQGIAYEQYF.

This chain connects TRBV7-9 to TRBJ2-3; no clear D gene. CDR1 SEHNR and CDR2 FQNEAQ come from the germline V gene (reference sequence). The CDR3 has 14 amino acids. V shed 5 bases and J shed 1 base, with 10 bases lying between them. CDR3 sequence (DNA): TGTGCCAGCAGCCTCACGGGCCGCACAGATACGCAGTATTTT. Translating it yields CASSLTGRTDTQYF.

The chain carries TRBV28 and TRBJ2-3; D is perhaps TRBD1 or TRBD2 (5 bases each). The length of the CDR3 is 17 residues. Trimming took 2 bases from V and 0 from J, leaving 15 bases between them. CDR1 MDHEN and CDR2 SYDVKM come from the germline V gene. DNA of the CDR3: TGTGCCAGCAGTTTACAGGGAGCCTCTCTGAGCACAGATACGCAGTATTTT. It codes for CASSLQGASLSTDTQYF.

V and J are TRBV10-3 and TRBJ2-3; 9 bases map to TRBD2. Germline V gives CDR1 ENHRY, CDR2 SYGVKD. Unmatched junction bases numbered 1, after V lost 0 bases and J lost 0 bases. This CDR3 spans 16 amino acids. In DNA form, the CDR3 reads TGTGCCATCAGTGAGTCGGCGGGGGGGAGCACAGATACGCAGTATTTT. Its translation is CAISESAGGSTDTQYF.

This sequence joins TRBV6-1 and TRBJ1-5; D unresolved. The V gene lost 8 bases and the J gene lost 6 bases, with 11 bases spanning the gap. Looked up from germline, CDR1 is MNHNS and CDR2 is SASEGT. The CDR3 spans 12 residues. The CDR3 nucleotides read TGTGCCAGCGTAGAGGGTTCTCAGCCCCAGCATTTT. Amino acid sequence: CASVEGSQPQHF.

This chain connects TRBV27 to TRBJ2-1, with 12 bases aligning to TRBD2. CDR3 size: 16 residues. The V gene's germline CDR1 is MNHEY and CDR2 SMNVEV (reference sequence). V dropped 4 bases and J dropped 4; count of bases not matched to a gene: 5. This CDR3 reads CASSSGLAGFYNEQFF. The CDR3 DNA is TGTGCCAGCAGTTCCGGACTAGCGGGGTTTTACAATGAGCAGTTCTTC.

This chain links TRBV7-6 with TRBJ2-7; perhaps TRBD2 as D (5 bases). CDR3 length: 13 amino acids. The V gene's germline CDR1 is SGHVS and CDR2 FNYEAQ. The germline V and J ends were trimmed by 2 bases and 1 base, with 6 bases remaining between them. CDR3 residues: CASSLSGSYEQYF. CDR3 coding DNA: TGTGCCAGCAGCTTATCGGGGTCCTACGAGCAGTACTTC.

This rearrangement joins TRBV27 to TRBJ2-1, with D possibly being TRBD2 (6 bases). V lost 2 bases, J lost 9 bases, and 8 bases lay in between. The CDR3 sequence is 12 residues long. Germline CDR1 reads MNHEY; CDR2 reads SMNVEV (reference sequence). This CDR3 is CASSLGGFEQFF. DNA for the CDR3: TGTGCCAGCAGTTTAGGGGGGTTTGAGCAGTTCTTC.

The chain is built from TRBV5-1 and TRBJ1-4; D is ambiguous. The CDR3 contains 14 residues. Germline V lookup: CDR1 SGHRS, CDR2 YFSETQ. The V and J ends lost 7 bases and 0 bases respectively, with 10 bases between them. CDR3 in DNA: TGCGCCAGCGGGCCGGGCGCAACTAATGAAAAACTGTTTTTT. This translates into CASGPGATNEKLFF. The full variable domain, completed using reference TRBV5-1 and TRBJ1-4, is KAGVTQTPRYLIKTRGQQVTLSCSPISGHRSVSWYQQTPGQGLQFLFEYFSETQRNKGNFPGRFSGRQFSNSRSEMNVSTLELGDSALYLCASGPGATNEKLFFGSGTQLSVL.

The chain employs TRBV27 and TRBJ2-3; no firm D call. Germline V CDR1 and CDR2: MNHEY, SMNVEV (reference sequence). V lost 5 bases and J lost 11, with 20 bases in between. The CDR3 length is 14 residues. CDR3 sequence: CASSTIGTSSGQYF. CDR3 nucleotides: TGTGCCAGCAGTACAATTGGAACCTCAAGTGGGCAGTATTTT.

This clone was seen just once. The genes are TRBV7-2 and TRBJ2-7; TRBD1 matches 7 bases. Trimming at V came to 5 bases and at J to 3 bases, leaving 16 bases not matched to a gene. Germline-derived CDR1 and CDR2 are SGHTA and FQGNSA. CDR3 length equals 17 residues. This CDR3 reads CASSPHPGTVFFYEQYF. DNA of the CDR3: TGTGCCAGCAGCCCACATCCCGGGACAGTATTCTTCTACGAGCAGTACTTC.

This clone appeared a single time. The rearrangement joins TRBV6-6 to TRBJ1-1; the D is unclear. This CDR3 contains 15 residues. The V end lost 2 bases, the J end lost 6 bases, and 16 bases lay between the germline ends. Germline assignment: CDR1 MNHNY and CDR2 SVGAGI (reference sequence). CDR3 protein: CASSYPPGVLSEAFF. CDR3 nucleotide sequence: TGTGCCAGCAGTTACCCCCCCGGGGTGCTTTCTGAAGCTTTCTTT.

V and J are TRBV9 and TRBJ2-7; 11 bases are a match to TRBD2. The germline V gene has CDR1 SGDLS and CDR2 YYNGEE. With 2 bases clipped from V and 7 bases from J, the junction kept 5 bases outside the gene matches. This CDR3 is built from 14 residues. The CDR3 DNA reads TGTGCCAGCAGCGTTAGCGGGGGGGCGGATGAGCAGTACTTC. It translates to CASSVSGGADEQYF.

The CDR3 DNA follows: TGTGCCAGCAGCTTAAGGTTGCGGGGGGGACCCTACAATGAGCAGTTCTTC. Amino acid sequence: CASSLRLRGGPYNEQFF. This chain connects TRBV7-6 to TRBJ2-1, with 9 bases fitting TRBD2. This CDR3 has 17 amino acids. V shed 2 bases, J shed 2 bases, and the junction held 7 bases outside the gene matches. Per germline, CDR1 SGHVS and CDR2 FNYEAQ.

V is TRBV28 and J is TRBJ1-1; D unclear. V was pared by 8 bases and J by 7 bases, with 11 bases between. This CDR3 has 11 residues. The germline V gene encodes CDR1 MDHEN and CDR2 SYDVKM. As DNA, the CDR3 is TGTGCCAGCCGGAACCAGGTTGAAGCTTTCTTT. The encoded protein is CASRNQVEAFF.